Reported below is one T cell receptor (beta chain). These data come from a study of blood T cell repertoires in COVID-19. The overall study: Sample material is recorded as cDNA or gDNA derived from T cells, B-cell-depleted T cells, or PBMCs.

Original methodology: Counts of nucleated cells, estimated from reference gene primer amplification, were obtained. The repertoire was sequenced with immunoSEQ multiplex PCR; TCRdb's copy has only in-frame clones and lacks some. V, J and clone size were drawn from that table, and D and trimming were deduced from the DNA. In the table there are about 55,000 clones, over 70% of which are singletons. The sequenced material came from peripheral blood. This sequence was found in a woman in her seventies with acute or convalescent COVID-19.

The CDR3 nucleotides are TGCGCCAGCAGTGCCTCCCGACGGGCTAGCGGGCCGGGAGATACGCAGTATTTT. Encoded protein: CASSASRRASGPGDTQYF. The chain is built from TRBV10-2 and TRBJ2-3; 8 nucleotides line up with TRBD2. The V and J ends lost 4 bases and 5 bases, in that order; junction bases with no gene match: 17. The CDR3 consists of 18 residues. Germline V gene lookup returns CDR1 WSHSY and CDR2 SAAADI.